These 25 T cell receptor beta chains share one sample of origin, sequenced in a study of blood T cell repertoires in COVID-19 (dated by TCRdb to 2020 to 2022). The library was produced with the immunoSEQ multiplex PCR assay. Not all clones reach the TCRdb copy of this immuneACCESS table, which keeps in-frame sequences only. Checked studies attribute under half of the gap to unresolved V genes and leave the rest unexplained. The sample table holds around 150,000 clones, of which 87% were seen once. The ten largest clones represent around 4.5% of the sample. Sequenced sample: peripheral blood. The origin of the receptors is a woman aged 35 to 49 with acute or convalescent COVID-19.

The chain employs TRBV11-1 and TRBJ1-1, with D perhaps matching TRBD1 (5 bases). CDR1 SGHAT and CDR2 FQDESV come from the germline V gene (reference sequence). V lost 4 bases and J lost 7, with 16 bases in between. This CDR3 contains 14 residues. As DNA, the CDR3 is TGTGCCAGCAGCTCTGTAACTGCGGGGGTTGAAGCTTTCTTT. Protein product: CASSSVTAGVEAFF.

This clone has more than one count but fewer than ten. In nucleotides, the CDR3 is TGCAGTGCTACTTCGGGTGAGCAGTTCTTC. It codes for CSATSGEQFF. The chain joins TRBV20-1 to TRBJ2-1, with D hard to call. The V end lost 4 bases, the J end lost 9 bases, and 7 bases lay between the germline ends. The CDR3 covers 10 residues. Germline assignment: CDR1 DFQATT and CDR2 SNEGSKA (reference sequence).

The chain has TRBV19 and TRBJ1-1; 11 bases fit TRBD1. V lost 7 bases, J lost 4 bases, and 5 bases stayed unmatched. The germline gives CDR1 LNHDA, CDR2 SQIVND (reference sequence). The CDR3 loop spans 14 amino acids. Here the CDR3 DNA reads TGTGCCAGTACGAGGACAGGGGGCACCACTGAAGCTTTCTTT. It specifies CASTRTGGTTEAFF.

This chain joins TRBV7-2 and TRBJ1-2; D unresolved. Trimming took off 3 bases at V and 7 bases at J, with 6 bases between the two ends. Germline CDR1 reads SGHTA; CDR2 reads FQGNSA. This CDR3 has 11 amino acids. The CDR3 spells CASSLRVGYTF. CDR3 sequence (DNA): TGTGCCAGCAGCTTGAGGGTTGGCTACACCTTC.

The V and J genes are TRBV7-2 and TRBJ2-7; no clear D gene. Germline V gene data show CDR1 as SGHTA and CDR2 as FQGNSA. This CDR3 has 14 amino acids. V lost 1 base and J lost 2, with 9 bases in between. As DNA, the CDR3 is TGTGCCAGCAGCTTAGTTCCAGAAACCTACGAGCAGTACTTC. Translated, it gives CASSLVPETYEQYF.

The chain uses TRBV25-1 and TRBJ1-4; perhaps TRBD1 as D (5 bases). Germline V gives CDR1 MGHDK, CDR2 SYGVNS. Trimming removed 3 bases from V and 4 bases from J, with 9 bases in between. The CDR3 is 14 residues long. The CDR3 bases are TGTGCCAGCAGTGACCCACAGGATAATGAAAAACTGTTTTTT. Protein sequence: CASSDPQDNEKLFF.

The chain is built from TRBV18 and TRBJ1-6; D is unclear. Per germline, CDR1 KGHSH and CDR2 LQKENI. This CDR3 has 15 residues. V lost 3 bases, J lost 10 bases, and 16 bases lay in between. The CDR3 region is CASSPGGINGSPLHF. The CDR3 DNA reads as TGTGCCAGCTCACCCGGCGGGATCAATGGGTCACCCCTCCACTTT.

The chain couples TRBV30 to TRBJ2-1; 7 nucleotides align to TRBD2. Germline V gene data show CDR1 as GTSNPN and CDR2 as SVGIG (reference sequence). The ends lost 1 base at V and 0 bases at J; junction bases unmatched: 3. The CDR3 covers 15 residues. DNA for the CDR3: TGTGCCTGGAGTGGGGGAGGGGTCTCCTACAATGAGCAGTTCTTC. It yields the protein CAWSGGGVSYNEQFF.

The chain recombines TRBV18 with TRBJ1-1; 8 positions match TRBD1. Germline CDR1 KGHSH, CDR2 LQKENI. The CDR3 length is 13 residues. Trimming took 6 bases from V and 7 from J; bases not matched to a gene: 7. The CDR3 loop reads CASSGTGHLEAFF. The CDR3 DNA sequence: TGTGCCAGCTCTGGGACAGGCCACCTTGAAGCTTTCTTT. The entire variable domain, with the rest obtained from reference TRBV18 and TRBJ1-1, is as follows: NAGVMQNPRHLVRRRGQEARLRCSPMKGHSHVYWYRQLPEEGLKFMVYLQKENIIDESGMPKERFSAEFPKEGPSILRIQQVVRGDSAAYFCASSGTGHLEAFFGQGTRLTVV.

This clone was seen more than once but under ten times. This chain links TRBV5-1 with TRBJ1-3, with TRBD1 as a possible D gene (6 bases). The CDR3 has 16 amino acids. V shed 2 bases and J shed 0 bases, with 12 bases lying between them. CDR1 is SGHRS, CDR2 YFSETQ, per germline. The CDR3 protein is CASSFNLQGSGNTIYF. In DNA form, the CDR3 reads TGCGCCAGCAGCTTTAATTTACAGGGCTCTGGAAACACCATATATTTT.

The chain is built from TRBV7-6 and TRBJ2-5; D not certain. CDR3 length equals 13 residues. V was clipped by 4 bases and J by 1 base, with 7 bases between them. Germline V lookup: CDR1 SGHVS, CDR2 FNYEAQ. CDR3 amino acids: CASSYGPQETQYF. For the CDR3, the DNA is TGTGCCAGCAGCTATGGCCCCCAAGAGACCCAGTACTTC.

The rearrangement links TRBV9 to TRBJ1-2; TRBD1 matches at 9 bases. The junction had 4 bases not matched to a gene; V was cut back by 4 bases and J by 3 bases. Germline CDR1 is SGDLS and CDR2 is YYNGEE. The CDR3 length is 14 residues. The chain's CDR3 is CASSIRTGDYGYTF. Written as DNA, the CDR3 is TGTGCCAGCAGCATTCGGACAGGGGACTATGGCTACACCTTC.

This clone was seen once. The rearrangement joins TRBV7-6 to TRBJ2-7; 13 bases map to TRBD2. The V and J ends lost 6 bases and 5 bases, in that order; junction bases with no gene match: 10. The CDR3 extends over 16 amino acids. CDR1 and CDR2 from the germline V gene are SGHVS and FNYEAQ. The DNA for the CDR3 is TGTGCCAGCAGTTTTACCACTAGCGGGGGGGGAAACGAGCAGTACTTC. Its translation: CASSFTTSGGGNEQYF.

The V call is TRBV4-1, the J call TRBJ1-1, with unresolved D. This CDR3 has 15 residues. The ends were cut back, 2 bases at V and 1 base at J, with 11 bases in the middle. In germline, CDR1 is MGHRA, CDR2 YSYEKL. The CDR3 spells CASSQPRRGNTEAFF. In DNA, the CDR3 is TGCGCCAGCAGCCAACCCCGGCGGGGGAACACTGAAGCTTTCTTT.

This clone was counted only a few times. The rearrangement joins TRBV20-1 to TRBJ1-2; the D is unclear. Germline V gene sequence: CDR1 DFQATT, CDR2 SNEGSKA (reference sequence). The CDR3 runs to 11 residues. Trimming took 4 bases from V and 2 from J, leaving 5 bases between them. The CDR3 loop is CSAMQNYGYTF. The CDR3 DNA reads TGCAGTGCTATGCAGAACTATGGCTACACCTTC.

The chain links TRBV5-1 to TRBJ2-3, with D unclear. In germline, CDR1 is SGHRS, CDR2 YFSETQ. Deletions cut 5 bases from V and 5 bases from J, with 12 bases between. The CDR3 has 13 residues. In DNA form, the CDR3 reads TGCGCCAGCAGAATAGATTTTAGAGATACGCAGTATTTT. It specifies CASRIDFRDTQYF.

The rearrangement joins TRBV2 to TRBJ1-1; 9 bases match TRBD1. Trimming removed 5 bases from V and 2 bases from J; junction bases left unmatched: 3. The CDR3 covers 14 residues. The germline V gene has CDR1 SNHLY and CDR2 FYNNEI. CDR3 residues: CASSLDRGNTEAFF. CDR3 DNA: TGTGCCAGCAGTCTGGACAGGGGCAACACTGAAGCTTTCTTT.

The chain combines TRBV3-1 (or the pseudogene TRBV3-2) with TRBJ1-2, with a tentative D call TRBD1 (6 bases). The CDR3 sequence is 14 residues long. Trimming left V 10 bases short and J 6 bases short, with 21 bases between. Germline CDR1 and CDR2: LGHDT and YNNKEL (reference sequence). CDR3 sequence (DNA): TGTGCCACACTACGCCCTCAGGGGCCGGATGGCTACACCTTC. Its translation: CATLRPQGPDGYTF.

The chain is built from TRBV28 and TRBJ2-7; 11 bases are a match to TRBD1. The V gene end was trimmed by 5 bases and the J gene end by 6 bases; junction bases not matched to a gene: 12. Germline V gene sequence: CDR1 MDHEN, CDR2 SYDVKM. CDR3 length: 16 residues. CDR3 residues: CASSPGTGGRRFEQYF. The CDR3 nucleotides are TGTGCCAGCAGTCCCGGGACAGGGGGTCGGAGGTTCGAGCAGTACTTC. The variable domain in full, with the rest retrieved from reference TRBV28 and TRBJ2-7, is DVKVTQSSRYLVKRTGEKVFLECVQDMDHENMFWYRQDPGLGLRLIYFSYDVKMKEKGDIPEGYSVSREKKERFSLILESASTNQTSMYLCASSPGTGGRRFEQYFGPGTRLTVT.

In its sample, this clone was seen once. This chain uses TRBV12-3 or TRBV12-4 with TRBJ2-7; D remains ambiguous. The CDR3 covers 9 residues. Trimming cost V 9 bases and J 6 bases, with 6 bases left between them. Here the CDR3 reads CARTLEQYF. In DNA form, the CDR3 reads TGTGCCAGGACTCTCGAGCAGTACTTC.

The CDR3 here is CASSLNAGPSYNEQFF. CDR3 nucleotides: TGTGCCAGCAGCTTAAACGCGGGCCCCTCCTACAATGAGCAGTTCTTC. This chain links TRBV7-9 with TRBJ2-1, with D possibly matching TRBD2 (5 bases). The CDR3 runs 16 residues. The germline V gene has CDR1 SEHNR and CDR2 FQNEAQ (reference sequence). Trimming pared 2 bases from V and 0 bases from J, leaving 11 bases between.

V gene TRBV5-4 combines with J gene TRBJ2-1; TRBD2 is a possible D gene (6 bases). The CDR3 is 15 amino acids. V lost 4 bases to trimming and J lost 1 base, with 12 bases between them. In germline, CDR1 is SGHNT, CDR2 YYREEE (reference sequence). CDR3 loop: CASSQLGGSYNEQFF. The DNA of the CDR3 is TGTGCCAGCAGCCAACTTGGGGGGTCCTACAATGAGCAGTTCTTC.

The chain joins TRBV3-1 (or the pseudogene TRBV3-2) to TRBJ1-5, with D perhaps matching TRBD1 (6 bases). V lost 1 base, J lost 7 bases, and 23 bases lay in between. The CDR3 spans 18 residues. Germline CDR1 LGHDT, CDR2 YNNKEL (reference sequence). CDR3: CASSQGLREDRFEQPQHF. The CDR3 DNA is TGTGCCAGCAGCCAAGGGCTACGGGAGGACAGATTCGAACAGCCCCAGCATTTT.

This chain joins TRBV9 and TRBJ2-1, with 10 bases aligning to TRBD2. CDR3 size: 18 residues. V was pared by 0 bases and J by 0 bases, with 6 bases of the junction left unmatched. The V gene's germline CDR1 is SGDLS and CDR2 YYNGEE. CDR3 nucleotides: TGTGCCAGCAGCGTAGCGCTAGCGGGGGCTAGCTCCTACAATGAGCAGTTCTTC. It codes for CASSVALAGASSYNEQFF.

V is TRBV11-1 and J is TRBJ2-1, with 11 bases identical to TRBD2. CDR3 length equals 14 residues. Germline lookup yields CDR1 SGHAT and CDR2 FQDESV (reference sequence). V was pared by 5 bases and J by 9 bases, with 6 bases of the junction left unmatched. CDR3 sequence: CASSKRTSGSEQFF. For the CDR3, the DNA is TGTGCCAGCAGCAAACGCACTAGCGGGAGTGAGCAGTTCTTC.